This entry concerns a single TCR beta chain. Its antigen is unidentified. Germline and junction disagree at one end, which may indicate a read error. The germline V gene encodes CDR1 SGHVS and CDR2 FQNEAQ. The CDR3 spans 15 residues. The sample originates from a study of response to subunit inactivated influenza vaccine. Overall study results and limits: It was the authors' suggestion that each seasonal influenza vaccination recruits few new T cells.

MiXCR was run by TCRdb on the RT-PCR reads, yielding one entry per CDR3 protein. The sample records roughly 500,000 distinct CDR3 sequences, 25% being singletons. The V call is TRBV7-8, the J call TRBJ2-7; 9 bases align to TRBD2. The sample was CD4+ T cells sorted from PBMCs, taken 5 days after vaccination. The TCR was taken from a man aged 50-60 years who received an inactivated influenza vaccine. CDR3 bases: TGTGCCAGCAGCTTAGGGACTAGCGAGTTTCACGAGCAGTCCTTC. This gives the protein CASSLGTSEFHEQSF.